This T cell receptor (beta chain) was captured by sequencing in a study of T cell repertoires in cytomegalovirus infection. About the study: In the study, CMV epitopes included recently identified HLA-C-restricted and well-studied HLA-B-restricted ones. Findings of the study overall: Based on cumulative public TCR beta family frequency, carriers of CMV plus the relevant HLA were identified. The study found HLA-C-restricted CMV-specific TCR beta clonotypes dominating the ex vivo response.

TCRdb analysed the reads with MiXCR anew, one entry per CDR3 protein. The table records about 770,000 distinct CDR3 sequences, 25% to 30% of them present only once. J was trimmed by 4 bases and V by 9 bases; bases with no gene match: 12. The length of the CDR3 is 15 residues. The V gene's germline CDR1 is MNHNS and CDR2 SASEGT. About this clonotype itself: Antigen: not known.

The sequence came from a human donor in good health (CMV status not recorded). Some clones in this sample may be carry-over from other donors' samples. This rearrangement joins TRBV6-1 to TRBJ1-1, with 9 nucleotides matching TRBD1. This specimen was cultured CD8+ T cells from PBMCs, taken from culture after CMV antigen stimulation. CDR3 in DNA: TGTGCCAGTGGGACAGGGAGGAAAGAAAGCACTGAAGCTTTCTTT. Amino acid sequence: CASGTGRKESTEAFF.